Sequencing of this T cell receptor beta chain was carried out in a study of control samples from healthy donors and cancer patients. Method: immunoSEQ multiplex PCR; TCRdb's copy keeps in-frame clones and lacks some. The profile shows around 140,000 clones, around 94% of them singletons. The V gene's germline CDR1 is KGHDR and CDR2 SFDVKD. Trimming pared 3 bases from V and 5 bases from J, leaving 15 bases between. This CDR3 has 15 residues. J is TRBJ2-5 and V is TRBV24-1, with D possibly TRBD2 on 6 matching bases. The TCR originated in a man aged 40-49 years in good health. The specimen was blood. CDR3 amino acids: CATSDPARAGETQYF. The DNA of the CDR3 is TGTGCCACCAGTGATCCCGCCAGGGCGGGGGAGACCCAGTACTTC.